Presented here are 27 T cell receptor beta chains from one specimen sequenced in a study of identical twins. TCRdb ran MiXCR on the 5' RACE reads and lists one entry per CDR3 protein. The repertoire holds roughly 280,000 distinct CDR3 sequences, roughly 9.7% seen once, with 7% to 8.5% in the top ten. This sample also appeared in a second study, on yellow fever vaccine responses in identical twins.

Sequencing was done on a sample of CD8+ T cells sorted from blood. Every receptor here comes from a woman under 30 in good health.

This clonotype came up many times. V is TRBV6-5 and J is TRBJ2-7, with a tentative D call TRBD1 (6 bases). The CDR3 loop spans 14 amino acids. Between the trimmed V and J ends, which lost 4 bases and 0 bases, there was a span of 10 bases. Germline CDR1 reads MNHEY; CDR2 reads SVGAGI. CDR3: CASSWDTLSYEQYF. CDR3 nucleotide sequence: TGTGCCAGCAGTTGGGACACCCTCTCCTACGAGCAGTACTTC.

The V gene is TRBV7-2, the J gene TRBJ2-7; 12 nucleotides match TRBD2. Germline trimming cut 0 bases from V and 6 bases from J; bases unmatched to any gene: 6. CDR1 is SGHTA, CDR2 FQGNSA, per germline. CDR3 length equals 16 residues. This CDR3 is CASSLALAGGRSEQYF. The DNA for the CDR3 is TGTGCCAGCAGCTTAGCTCTAGCGGGGGGGCGATCCGAGCAGTACTTC.

This clonotype was counted a few times. The V gene is TRBV7-9, the J gene TRBJ1-6; possibly TRBD1 for D (6 bases). Trimming removed 5 bases at V and 5 bases at J, with 13 bases between. CDR1 and CDR2 (germline): SEHNR, FQNEAQ (reference sequence). This CDR3 has 15 residues. The DNA for the CDR3 is TGTGCCAGCAGCCCCCGGACAGCGGATAATTCACCCCTCCACTTT. Amino acid sequence: CASSPRTADNSPLHF.

This clonotype was counted between two and nine times. This rearrangement joins TRBV3-1 to TRBJ2-1; D may correspond to TRBD1 or TRBD2 (5 bases each). CDR1 is LGHDT and CDR2 is YNNKEL in the germline V gene (reference sequence). V lost 8 bases and J 2 bases, leaving 10 bases between the germline ends. The CDR3 covers 13 residues. CDR3 region: CASWDGTYNEQFF. Written as DNA, the CDR3 is TGTGCCAGCTGGGACGGAACCTACAATGAGCAGTTCTTC.

This clonotype was recorded many times. The chain employs TRBV12-3 or TRBV12-4 and TRBJ2-3; 9 bases line up with TRBD1. The CDR3 is made up of 14 amino acids. The V gene end was trimmed by 9 bases and the J gene end by 3 bases; junction bases not matched to a gene: 7. CDR3 bases: TGTGCCAGTACCCTGGGACAGGGAACAGATACGCAGTATTTT. Protein product: CASTLGQGTDTQYF.

This clonotype was observed a few times. The chain joins TRBV29-1 to TRBJ2-1, with D unclear. V was pared by 4 bases and J by 4 bases, with 14 bases between. Germline CDR1 and CDR2: SQVTM and ANQGSEA. This CDR3 region has 14 residues. Here the CDR3 reads CSVGRGVGYNEQFF. The CDR3 DNA reads as TGCAGCGTTGGGCGCGGAGTAGGGTACAATGAGCAGTTCTTC.

In its sample, this clonotype was seen a few times. The chain employs TRBV7-3 and TRBJ2-1, with 9 nucleotides matching TRBD2. Germline trimming cut 1 base from V and 7 bases from J; bases unmatched to any gene: 2. There are 14 residues in the CDR3. Germline V lookup: CDR1 SGHTA, CDR2 FQGTGA. This CDR3 is CASSLSGGDNEQFF. As DNA, the CDR3 is TGTGCCAGCAGCTTAAGCGGGGGGGATAATGAGCAGTTCTTC.

This clonotype has more than one count but fewer than ten. The chain has TRBV9 and TRBJ1-5; 10 positions agree with TRBD1. From germline, CDR1 is SGDLS and CDR2 YYNGEE. The V and J ends lost 5 bases and 4 bases, in that order; junction bases with no gene match: 3. The CDR3 is 14 residues long. CDR3 loop: CASSADRGNQPQHF. The CDR3 coding sequence is TGTGCCAGCAGTGCGGACAGGGGGAATCAGCCCCAGCATTTT.

This clonotype turned up a few times. The chain uses TRBV29-1 and TRBJ2-5; tentatively, D is TRBD2 (6 bases). The V gene's germline CDR1 is SQVTM and CDR2 ANQGSEA. The CDR3 has 15 residues. Trimming removed 0 bases at V and 5 bases at J, with 16 bases between. In DNA form, the CDR3 reads TGCAGCGTTGAAGATCTTGGGCAGGAGGGGGAGACCCAGTACTTC. Translating gives CSVEDLGQEGETQYF.

The sample holds many counts of this clonotype. This chain joins TRBV3-1 and TRBJ2-7, with TRBD1 identical over 10 bases. Trimming took 5 bases from V and 5 from J; bases not matched to a gene: 9. In germline, CDR1 is LGHDT, CDR2 YNNKEL (reference sequence). The CDR3 totals 15 residues. For the CDR3, the DNA is TGTGCCAGCAGCTATACCCGGGACAGGGGTGACGAGCAGTACTTC. Encoded protein: CASSYTRDRGDEQYF.

The chain has TRBV29-1 and TRBJ1-1, with D maybe TRBD1 (6 bases). V lost 6 bases to trimming and J lost 3 bases, with 14 bases between them. Per germline, CDR1 SQVTM and CDR2 ANQGSEA. The CDR3 covers 13 residues. The CDR3 DNA is TGCAGCGTAAACAGGGCTAAGGACACTGAAGCTTTCTTT. This encodes CSVNRAKDTEAFF. The whole variable domain, filled in from reference TRBV29-1 and TRBJ1-1, reads SAVISQKPSRDICQRGTSLTIQCQVDSQVTMMFWYRQQPGQSLTLIATANQGSEATYESGFVIDKFPISRPNLTFSTLTVSNMSPEDSSIYLCSVNRAKDTEAFFGQGTRLTVV.

The chain uses TRBV7-6 and TRBJ1-4, with 9 bases aligning to TRBD1. Germline V gives CDR1 SGHVS, CDR2 FNYEAQ. The length of the CDR3 is 17 residues. The ends lost 0 bases at V and 12 bases at J; junction bases unmatched: 14. In DNA form, the CDR3 reads TGTGCCAGCAGCTTAGCTGGTCAGGGGACAGGGACGAGGGAACTGTTTTTT. Translated, it gives CASSLAGQGTGTRELFF. The whole variable domain, remainder taken from reference TRBV7-6 and TRBJ1-4, is GAGVSQSPRYKVTKRGQDVALRCDPISGHVSLYWYRQALGQGPEFLTYFNYEAQQDKSGLPNDRFSAERPEGSISTLTIQRTEQRDSAMYRCASSLAGQGTGTRELFFGSGTQLSVL.

This clonotype occurred a few times. The chain combines TRBV6-4 with TRBJ2-1, with 12 bases fitting TRBD2. J gave up 6 bases and V 5 bases, and 8 bases lay outside the gene matches. The CDR3 is 16 amino acids. CDR1 is MRHNA and CDR2 is SNTAGT in the germline V gene. The CDR3 coding sequence is TGTGCCAGCAGTCTGCTAGCGGGGGGGGACCCCAATGAGCAGTTCTTC. Its translation is CASSLLAGGDPNEQFF.

V usage is TRBV9 and J usage is TRBJ2-1, with D perhaps matching TRBD2 (6 bases). This CDR3 region has 11 residues. Trimming cost V 7 bases and J 6 bases, with 8 bases left between them. Germline assignment: CDR1 SGDLS and CDR2 YYNGEE. CDR3 loop: CASGTFNEQFF. The CDR3 DNA follows: TGTGCCAGCGGGACTTTCAATGAGCAGTTCTTC.

This clonotype appeared many times. The chain recombines TRBV15 with TRBJ2-5; D call uncertain. Germline lookup yields CDR1 LNHNV and CDR2 YYDKDF (reference sequence). The CDR3 totals 15 residues. Trimming pared 5 bases from V and 1 base from J, leaving 14 bases between. The CDR3, as DNA: TGTGCCACCAGCTTTAATCCGGCCCCCCAAGAGACCCAGTACTTC. It is translated as CATSFNPAPQETQYF.

This clonotype was observed a handful of times. The chain recombines TRBV29-1 with TRBJ1-1; weak D call: TRBD1 (6 bases). This CDR3 is 11 amino acids long. The germline gives CDR1 SQVTM, CDR2 ANQGSEA. Trimming took off 5 bases at V and 6 bases at J, with 10 bases between the two ends. CDR3 nucleotides: TGCAGCGTTTTCGGGGGCCCTGAAGCTTTCTTT. Its protein product is CSVFGGPEAFF.

This rearrangement joins TRBV12-3 or TRBV12-4 to TRBJ2-1, with D possibly being TRBD1 or TRBD2 (7 bases each). V lost 3 bases and J lost 14, with 20 bases in between. The CDR3 has 14 amino acids. The CDR3: CASSFRIGGGGEFF. The CDR3 DNA sequence: TGTGCCAGCAGTTTTCGAATAGGGGGAGGGGGCGAGTTCTTC.

This clonotype was seen at least ten times. The chain combines TRBV20-1 with TRBJ2-2; no reliable D call. Germline V gene data show CDR1 as DFQATT and CDR2 as SNEGSKA (reference sequence). V lost 0 bases and J lost 6, with 14 bases in between. The CDR3 runs 15 residues. CDR3 in DNA: TGCAGTGCTAGAGATCTGGTGGCAGAAGCCGGGGAGCTGTTTTTT. Its translation: CSARDLVAEAGELFF.

Only a few counts were recorded for this clonotype. The rearrangement joins TRBV4-3 to TRBJ2-3, with D perhaps matching TRBD2 (5 bases). The CDR3 runs 15 residues. V lost 0 bases, J lost 2 bases, and 9 bases lay in between. Germline-derived CDR1 and CDR2 are LGHNA and YSLEER. The DNA of the CDR3 is TGCGCCAGCAGCCAAGATTCGGGGAACACAGATACGCAGTATTTT. It yields the protein CASSQDSGNTDTQYF.

Written as DNA, the CDR3 is TGCAGCGTTGCGGGGACAGGCGGCTACACCTTC. It yields the protein CSVAGTGGYTF. This chain links TRBV29-1 with TRBJ1-2; TRBD1 matches 8 bases. This CDR3 comprises 11 residues. The V gene end was trimmed by 4 bases and the J gene end by 8 bases; junction bases not matched to a gene: 3. From germline, CDR1 is SQVTM and CDR2 ANQGSEA. The full variable domain, completed using reference TRBV29-1 and TRBJ1-2, is SAVISQKPSRDICQRGTSLTIQCQVDSQVTMMFWYRQQPGQSLTLIATANQGSEATYESGFVIDKFPISRPNLTFSTLTVSNMSPEDSSIYLCSVAGTGGYTFGSGTRLTVV.

The chain combines TRBV19 with TRBJ2-7, with TRBD1 identical over 12 bases. Germline lookup yields CDR1 LNHDA and CDR2 SQIVND (reference sequence). There are 14 residues in the CDR3. The ends lost 7 bases at V and 4 bases at J; junction bases unmatched: 5. The CDR3 sequence is CASTPGQGAYEQYF. The CDR3 region has the DNA TGTGCCAGTACCCCGGGACAGGGGGCTTACGAGCAGTACTTC.

The rearrangement uses TRBV6-2 or TRBV6-3 and TRBJ1-1, with 7 bases lining up with TRBD1. The CDR3 runs to 15 residues. The V gene's germline CDR1 is MNHEY and CDR2 SVGEGT. The ends lost 4 bases at V and 2 bases at J; junction bases unmatched: 7. The CDR3 protein is CASSSAGTANTEAFF. The DNA of the CDR3 is TGTGCCAGCAGTTCCGCCGGGACAGCTAACACTGAAGCTTTCTTT.

This clonotype was recorded many times. J is TRBJ2-7 and V is TRBV7-6; D is perhaps TRBD2 (6 bases). V lost 0 bases, J lost 7 bases, and 10 bases lay in between. Per the germline V gene, CDR1 is SGHVS and CDR2 is FNYEAQ. This CDR3 is 13 amino acids long. The CDR3 loop reads CASSLAGAGEQYF. For the CDR3, the DNA is TGTGCCAGCAGCTTAGCCGGGGCGGGGGAGCAGTACTTC.

This clonotype was seen more than once but under ten times. The chain recombines TRBV10-3 with TRBJ2-2; D not resolved. The CDR3 covers 15 residues. From germline, CDR1 is ENHRY and CDR2 SYGVKD. V shed 0 bases and J shed 0 bases, with 5 bases lying between them. CDR3 loop: CAISESATNTGELFF. CDR3 DNA sequence: TGTGCCATCAGTGAGTCGGCAACGAACACCGGGGAGCTGTTTTTT.

This clonotype was seen repeatedly, ten times or more. The chain has TRBV7-9 and TRBJ2-1, with 9 bases that match TRBD2. V trimming: 5 bases; J trimming: 8 bases; junction bases outside the gene matches: 10. The germline V gene has CDR1 SEHNR and CDR2 FQNEAQ (reference sequence). There are 15 residues in the CDR3. Here the CDR3 reads CASSPRSGRWDEQFF. The CDR3 region has the DNA TGTGCCAGCAGCCCCCGTAGCGGGAGATGGGATGAGCAGTTCTTC.

V usage is TRBV28 and J usage is TRBJ2-1, with D maybe TRBD2 (6 bases). Trimming left V 6 bases short and J 0 bases short, with 9 bases between. Germline CDR1 reads MDHEN; CDR2 reads SYDVKM. This CDR3 has 14 residues. This chain's CDR3 is CASRNGGSYNEQFF. Here the CDR3 DNA reads TGTGCCAGCAGAAACGGGGGCTCCTACAATGAGCAGTTCTTC.

This clonotype was seen repeatedly, ten times or more. The chain joins TRBV11-1 to TRBJ2-3; perhaps TRBD1 as D (5 bases). Trimming left V 8 bases short and J 2 bases short, with 17 bases between. Germline V gene data show CDR1 as SGHAT and CDR2 as FQDESV (reference sequence). The CDR3 is made up of 15 amino acids. CDR3 loop: CASANSGKPTDTQYF. The CDR3 nucleotides read TGTGCCAGCGCAAACTCAGGGAAACCCACAGATACGCAGTATTTT.